These 21 T cell receptor beta chains were all obtained from the same sample, sequenced in a study of CD8+CD57+ T cells in acquired aplastic anemia (dated by TCRdb to 2016 to 2018). This sample was sequenced with an Illumina HiSeq 2000. Profiling of TCR beta VDJ combinations and CDR3 sequences used genomic DNA as the template. TCRdb redid the processing of the public reads, applying fastp at Q25 and MiXCR, and retained in-frame beta chains. Each entry is one CDR3 protein sequence, shown with its most common DNA and genes. The sample table records over 150,000 distinct CDR3 sequences; 50% to 65% of these occur just once. The ten biggest clones cover roughly 42% of the sample. The patients picked for sequencing were ones in whom flow cytometry had shown an expansion of CD8+CD57+ cells. The specimen was sorted CD4+, CD8+, or CD8+CD57+ T cells (not recorded which) from PBMCs. These receptors originate from a human donor with aplastic anemia.

V is TRBV6-1 and J is TRBJ2-5; D gene uncertain. The J call may be mistaken, given a closer DNA end match to TRBJ2-7. Germline V gene data show CDR1 as MNHNS and CDR2 as SASEGT. The CDR3 has 14 amino acids. Written as DNA, the CDR3 is TGTGCCAGCAGAGAGCGAAGCGAGATCTACGAGCAGTACTTC. Translating it yields CASRERSEIYEQYF.

The chain has TRBV2 and TRBJ2-1, with TRBD2 matching over 7 bases. The trim removed 4 bases at V and 7 bases at J, leaving 10 bases unmatched. The germline CDR1 and CDR2 sequences are SNHLY and FYNNEI. The CDR3 sequence is 15 residues long. The CDR3 reads CASSGGSGRGNEQFF. The CDR3 DNA reads TGTGCCAGCAGTGGGGGGTCGGGGCGGGGGAATGAGCAGTTCTTC.

The chain recombines TRBV7-8 with TRBJ2-3; a weak D match, TRBD1 (5 bases). The V end lost 2 bases, the J end lost 5 bases, and 14 bases lay between the germline ends. The CDR3 loop spans 15 amino acids. Germline-derived CDR1 and CDR2 are SGHVS and FQNEAQ. CDR3 protein: CASSLFGSQGDTQYF. Written as DNA, the CDR3 is TGTGCCAGCAGCTTATTCGGGTCGCAGGGAGATACGCAGTATTTT.

V is TRBV20-1 and J is TRBJ2-5; either TRBD1 or TRBD2 may supply D (5 bases each). The V end was cut by 1 base, the J end by 4 bases, with 7 bases between. The CDR3 consists of 12 residues. Germline CDR1 and CDR2: DFQATT and SNEGSKA (reference sequence). CDR3 sequence reads: CSARVGTETQYF. The CDR3 bases are TGCAGTGCTAGAGTGGGGACAGAGACCCAGTACTTC.

The chain has TRBV7-3 and TRBJ2-1; no definite D call. The CDR3 has 13 residues. CDR1 is SGHTA and CDR2 is FQGTGA in the germline V gene. V lost 8 bases and J 0 bases, leaving 8 bases between the germline ends. The CDR3 region has the DNA TGTGCCAGCTCAGCAACCTCCTACAATGAGCAGTTCTTC. This translates into CASSATSYNEQFF.

This clonotype was counted at least ten times. The chain joins TRBV6-5 to TRBJ2-7; 8 nucleotides agree with TRBD1. Germline V gene lookup returns CDR1 MNHEY and CDR2 SVGAGI. The CDR3 has 12 amino acids. J lost 8 bases, V lost 6 bases, and 6 bases had no gene match. In DNA form, the CDR3 reads TGTGCCAGCAGCTATACAGGGGGACAGCAGTACTTC. This translates into CASSYTGGQQYF.

V gene TRBV5-6 combines with J gene TRBJ1-1; possibly TRBD1 for D (5 bases). The CDR3 length is 12 residues. The germline V gene has CDR1 SGHDT and CDR2 YYEEEE. Between the trimmed V and J ends, which lost 4 bases and 7 bases, there was a span of 11 bases. The CDR3 DNA sequence: TGTGCCAGCAGCCCAGGGACGGTTGAAGCTTTCTTT. This encodes CASSPGTVEAFF. Complete variable domain (other parts from reference TRBV5-6 and TRBJ1-1): DAGVTQSPTHLIKTRGQQVTLRCSPKSGHDTVSWYQQALGQGPQFIFQYYEEEERQRGNFPDRFSGHQFPNYSSELNVNALLLGDSALYLCASSPGTVEAFFGQGTRLTVV.

The rearrangement joins TRBV20-1 to TRBJ2-5, with D possibly matching TRBD1 (5 bases). The CDR3 contains 11 residues. Germline V lookup: CDR1 DFQATT, CDR2 SNEGSKA (reference sequence). The V end lost 4 bases, the J end lost 4 bases, and 7 bases lay between the germline ends. For the CDR3, the DNA is TGCAGTGCTAAGGGGTCAGAGACCCAGTACTTC. Its protein is CSAKGSETQYF.

Concerning this clonotype itself: One junction end disagrees with the germline gene, perhaps due to a read error. The genes are TRBV7-2 and TRBJ1-2; 11 nucleotides match TRBD1. The germline V gene has CDR1 SGHTA and CDR2 FQGNSA. There are 15 residues in the CDR3. The CDR3 DNA sequence: TGTGCCAGCAGCTTAGCGGGACAGGGGGACTATGGCCACACCTTC. It specifies CASSLAGQGDYGHTF.

The V call is TRBV2, the J call TRBJ1-5; 10 nucleotides agree with TRBD1. V was pared by 5 bases and J by 4 bases, with 5 bases of the junction left unmatched. Germline assignment: CDR1 SNHLY and CDR2 FYNNEI. This CDR3 region has 15 residues. The CDR3 here is CASSPGQGRNQPQHF. CDR3 nucleotide sequence: TGTGCCAGCAGTCCGGGACAGGGGAGAAATCAGCCCCAGCATTTT. Drawing the rest from reference TRBV2 and TRBJ1-5, the complete variable domain is EPEVTQTPSHQVTQMGQEVILRCVPISNHLYFYWYRQILGQKVEFLVSFYNNEISEKSEIFDDQFSVERPDGSNFTLKIRSTKLEDSAMYFCASSPGQGRNQPQHFGDGTRLSIL.

V gene TRBV11-2 combines with J gene TRBJ1-5, with 7 bases aligning to TRBD1. V dropped 5 bases and J dropped 4; count of bases not matched to a gene: 2. Germline CDR1 SGHAT, CDR2 FQNNGV. The CDR3 has 13 amino acids. This CDR3 is CASSATGNQPQHF. The CDR3 nucleotides read TGTGCCAGCAGCGCGACAGGGAATCAGCCCCAGCATTTT.

This chain links TRBV12-3 or TRBV12-4 with TRBJ2-7, with TRBD2 identical over 10 bases. This CDR3 has 15 amino acids. The V segment lost 6 bases and the J segment 1 base; nucleotides outside the gene matches: 6. CDR3 sequence (DNA): TGTGCCAGCAGCGTCGGACTAGCGGCGTCCTACGAGCAGTACTTC. It is translated as CASSVGLAASYEQYF.

This chain links TRBV12-3 or TRBV12-4 with TRBJ1-1; D is uncertain. V was cut by 2 bases and J by 5 bases, with 9 bases left in between. The CDR3 has 13 residues. CDR3 region: CASSLTRWTEAFF. The CDR3, as DNA: TGTGCCAGCAGTTTAACACGGTGGACTGAAGCTTTCTTT.

The rearrangement joins TRBV7-9 to TRBJ2-7, with a possible D match to TRBD1 (6 bases). The ends were cut back, 8 bases at V and 2 bases at J, with 13 bases in the middle. The CDR3 is made up of 13 amino acids. The germline V gene encodes CDR1 SEHNR and CDR2 FQNEAQ (reference sequence). The CDR3 coding sequence is TGTGCCAGCGGAGTGACAGGAACCTACGAGCAGTACTTC. Translating gives CASGVTGTYEQYF.

This chain links TRBV24-1 with TRBJ1-2, with D possibly matching TRBD1 (6 bases). This CDR3 is built from 14 residues. The V end was cut by 4 bases, the J end by 4 bases, with 12 bases between. The germline V gene has CDR1 KGHDR and CDR2 SFDVKD. This chain's CDR3 is CATSEAGDGYGYTF. DNA for the CDR3: TGTGCCACCAGTGAAGCAGGGGACGGCTATGGCTACACCTTC.

V usage is TRBV9 and J usage is TRBJ1-2; no clear D gene. The germline CDR1 and CDR2 sequences are SGDLS and YYNGEE. The V end was cut by 0 bases, the J end by 2 bases, with 11 bases between. This CDR3 contains 15 residues. DNA for the CDR3: TGTGCCAGCAGCGTAGGGTTGGGTGACAACTATGGCTACACCTTC. This codes for CASSVGLGDNYGYTF.

The rearrangement joins TRBV7-6 to TRBJ2-7; TRBD2 agrees at 13 bases. The CDR3 has 14 residues. The J segment lost 6 bases and the V segment lost 5 bases, leaving 4 bases of the junction unmatched. In germline, CDR1 is SGHVS, CDR2 FNYEAQ. The CDR3 DNA reads as TGTGCCAGCAGCCGGACTAGCGGGAGCGGCGAGCAGTACTTC. Encoded protein: CASSRTSGSGEQYF.

J is TRBJ1-2 and V is TRBV7-6, with TRBD1 as a possible D gene (5 bases). Germline lookup yields CDR1 SGHVS and CDR2 FNYEAQ. V was clipped by 1 base and J by 0 bases, with 9 bases between them. This CDR3 has 15 amino acids. The CDR3 here is CASSLVAGANYGYTF. The CDR3 nucleotides read TGTGCCAGCAGCTTAGTAGCGGGGGCTAACTATGGCTACACCTTC.

The chain recombines TRBV19 with TRBJ2-7; 7 positions match TRBD2. Losses at the gene ends were 0 bases for V and 0 bases for J; bases not matched to a gene: 11. The germline V gene has CDR1 LNHDA and CDR2 SQIVND (reference sequence). The CDR3 covers 18 residues. CDR3 DNA: TGTGCCAGTAGTATAGATGTTGGGGGAGGGCCCAGCTCCTACGAGCAGTACTTC. Protein: CASSIDVGGGPSSYEQYF.

This clonotype was detected ten times or more. V and J are TRBV6-1 and TRBJ2-3, with 8 bases that match TRBD1. CDR1 and CDR2 (germline): MNHNS, SASEGT. V gave up 5 bases and J gave up 3 bases; unmatched junction bases: 7. This CDR3 has 15 residues. The CDR3 bases are TGTGCCAGCAGTTACAGGGGGAGACTAACAGATACGCAGTATTTT. This sequence encodes CASSYRGRLTDTQYF.

This clonotype was detected ten times or more. The chain uses TRBV29-1 and TRBJ1-4; TRBD1 aligns across 9 bases. Germline assignment: CDR1 SQVTM and CDR2 ANQGSEA. The CDR3 is made up of 16 amino acids. V dropped 1 base and J dropped 8; count of bases not matched to a gene: 11. CDR3 sequence reads: CSVEGATGGPSEKLFF. The DNA for the CDR3 is TGCAGCGTTGAAGGGGCAACAGGGGGCCCTTCGGAAAAACTGTTTTTT.